This TCR beta chain stems from a study of T cells in Graves' hyperthyroidism and ophthalmopathy. Study outcomes and limitations: Blood samples included most of the expanded thyroid clonotypes exceeding 0.001.

This clonotype was counted ten times or more. No antigen is known for it. RNA transcripts served as the template for amplifying TCR beta CDR3 regions. The TCR CDR3 first-round RT-PCR relied on the HTBI primer set. TCRdb recomputed calls from the multiplex PCR reads with MiXCR, one row per CDR3 protein. The sample holds a few hundred thousand distinct CDR3 sequences; more than 15% are singletons and the top ten take just under 8%. The CDR3 sequence is 17 residues long. V shed 4 bases, J shed 4 bases, and the junction held 11 bases outside the gene matches. Germline CDR1 reads KGHDR; CDR2 reads SFDVKD. This sequence originates from a young woman with Graves' hyperthyroidism. The specimen was blood. This chain links TRBV24-1 with TRBJ2-5; 10 bases align to TRBD2. The CDR3 sequence is CATSDPRPGLAIETQYF. In DNA, the CDR3 is TGTGCCACCAGTGACCCCCGGCCGGGACTAGCGATAGAGACCCAGTACTTC.